Sequencing of this TCR beta chain was carried out in a study of T cell repertoires in ileal Crohn's disease (dated 2019 in TCRdb). Regarding the study in general: Median disease duration was roughly 8 years, and around 40% of patients were identified as active smokers at the time of surgery. All patients had surgery for a complication: stricturing disease in around 60% and penetrating disease in roughly 40%. About half of the patients received postoperative therapy: about a dozen received thiopurines and approximately 19 received anti-TNF agents. M6 samples were neoterminal ileum biopsies taken at postoperative colonoscopy. The TCR repertoire was analysed in under 70 patients with Crohn's disease drawn from a prospective multicentre cohort. The study was conducted in parallel with a multicentre cohort that was designed to identify predictors of early endoscopic recurrence following ileocolonic resection. Endoscopic postoperative recurrence was defined as a Rutgeerts score above i0. A total of 170 or so mucosal samples from some 57 patients were sequenced, collected from several sites on the surgical specimen and at postoperative endoscopy. Study-level results and caveats: Postoperative endoscopy timing varied within the first year after surgery, with a median delay of 6.9 months. More high-frequency clones were carried by sorted CD8 T cells than by CD4 T cells, suggesting that mucosal expansions were mainly CD8. Compared with non-smokers, patients who were active smokers at surgery showed a significantly higher proportion of clonal expansions (about 27% vs 20%, p=0.02). Higher high-frequency clone percentages at surgery were associated with endoscopic recurrence; all patients with clonality above 26.8% (18/57) had recurrence. Mucosal CD4 and CD8 T cells were sorted and sequenced only in a subgroup of patients, whose size was not stated.

This clone has just a few counts. This clone's antigen is unknown. Base-call qualities are not available, and no considerably larger clone is one nucleotide away. The time point tag for this specimen amounts to: neoterminal ileum biopsy at postoperative endoscopy, about 6 months after surgery. Eligible patients were adults with ileal or ileocolonic Crohn's disease who had an indication for ileocolonic resection. Before DNA extraction, whole ileal mucosal biopsies were kept frozen at -80 degrees C. Genomic DNA was isolated from frozen whole biopsies using a TRizol-based method, and the DNA was quantified with a NanoDrop 2000 spectrophotometer. Roughly 500 nanograms of biopsy DNA per sample were submitted for commercial TCRB immunosequencing. CDR3 regions were amplified from genomic DNA by Adaptive Biotechnology using a two-step, amplification bias-controlled multiplex PCR. In the first PCR, primers covered every V and J gene segment, and in the second PCR, barcodes and Illumina adapters were added. CDR3 libraries were sequenced using an Illumina instrument. The paper's data handling went like this. Analysis combined the vendor-provided pipelines with custom analysis of raw data in R/Bioconductor under R version 3.3.0. Clonality, ranging from 0 to 1, was calculated as the inverse of the normalised Shannon entropy of all productive clones. High-frequency clones were defined as the share of the repertoire occupied by the top 100 clones, with only clones passing a 95% confidence test being retained. Repertoire diversity was measured with the Simpson index, and overlap between samples was measured with the Morisita-Horn index. Entries here come from immuneACCESS through TCRdb and include only in-frame sequences with V and J called. Some clones fail to appear in such tables; in the studies checked, an unresolved V gene covers under half of the shortfall, and the cause of the remainder is unknown. D and trimming were read from the DNA, whereas the V and J calls and clone size are those reported in that table. The sample contains 13,000 or so clones, 60% to 70% of them found a single time. The top ten hold over 8.5% of the sample.

Looking up the germline V gene yields CDR1 MNHEY and CDR2 SVGAGI. There are 14 amino acids in the CDR3, from cysteine to phenylalanine inclusive. Only the CDR3 portion is preserved as DNA: 42 bases, with reading frame beginning at the first base. V lost 5 bases and J lost 7 bases; the stretch between them is 15 bases long. Sequencing was carried out using ileal tissue. This receptor was identified in an adult with Crohn's disease. Recombination linked TRBV6-5 to TRBJ1-5; a confident D gene designation cannot be given. The encoded CDR3 is CASSPSLGKQPQHF. The DNA is TGTGCCAGCAGTCCCTCCTTGGGGAAGCAGCCCCAGCATTTT.